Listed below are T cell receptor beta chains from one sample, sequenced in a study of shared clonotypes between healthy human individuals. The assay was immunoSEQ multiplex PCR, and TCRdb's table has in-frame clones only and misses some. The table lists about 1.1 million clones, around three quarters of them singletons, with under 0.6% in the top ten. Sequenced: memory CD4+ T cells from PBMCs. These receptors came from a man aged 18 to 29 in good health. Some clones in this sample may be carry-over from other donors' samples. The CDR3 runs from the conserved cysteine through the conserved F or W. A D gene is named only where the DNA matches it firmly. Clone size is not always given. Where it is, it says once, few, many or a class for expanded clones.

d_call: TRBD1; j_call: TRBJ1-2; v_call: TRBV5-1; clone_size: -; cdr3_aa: CASSKDRGQGWGYTF; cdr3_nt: TGCGCCAGCAGCAAGGATAGGGGACAGGGTTGGGGCTACACCTTC
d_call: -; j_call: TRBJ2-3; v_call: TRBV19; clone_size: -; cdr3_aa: CATNPRRTDTQYF; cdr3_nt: TGTGCCACAAACCCGAGACGGACAGATACGCAGTATTTT
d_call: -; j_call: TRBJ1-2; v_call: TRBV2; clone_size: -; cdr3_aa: CASSEALRVSGYTF; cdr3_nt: TGTGCCAGCAGTGAAGCGCTCAGAGTGAGCGGCTACACCTTC
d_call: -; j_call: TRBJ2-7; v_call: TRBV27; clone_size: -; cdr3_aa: CASAPRDTYEQYF; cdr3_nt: TGTGCCAGCGCCCCGAGGGATACCTACGAGCAGTACTTC
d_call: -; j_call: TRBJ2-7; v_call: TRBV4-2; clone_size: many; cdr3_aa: CASSRGPSYEQYF; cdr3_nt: TGTGCCAGCAGTCGGGGCCCCTCCTACGAGCAGTACTTC
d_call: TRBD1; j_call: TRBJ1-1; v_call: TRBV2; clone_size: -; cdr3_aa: CASSAGQGRGTEAFF; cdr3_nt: TGTGCCAGCAGTGCCGGACAGGGGAGGGGTACTGAAGCTTTCTTT
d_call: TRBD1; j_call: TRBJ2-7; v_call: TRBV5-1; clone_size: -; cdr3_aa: CASSRRDSSYEQYF; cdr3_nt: TGCGCCAGCAGCCGCCGGGACAGCTCCTACGAGCAGTACTTC
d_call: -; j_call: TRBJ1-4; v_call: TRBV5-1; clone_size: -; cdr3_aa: CASSERGDTTNEKLFF; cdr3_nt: TGCGCCAGCAGCGAGCGCGGGGACACAACTAATGAAAAACTGTTTTTT
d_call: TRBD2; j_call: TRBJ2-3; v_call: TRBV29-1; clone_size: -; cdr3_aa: CSVGKGTSGTDTQYF; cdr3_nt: TGCAGCGTTGGTAAAGGGACTAGCGGCACAGATACGCAGTATTTT
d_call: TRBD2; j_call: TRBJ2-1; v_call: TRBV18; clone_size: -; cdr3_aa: CASSPPGGGRARNEQFF; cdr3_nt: TGTGCCAGCTCACCACCGGGGGGCGGGAGGGCCAGGAATGAGCAGTTCTTC
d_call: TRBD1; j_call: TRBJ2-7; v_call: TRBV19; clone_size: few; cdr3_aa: CASSLGTGHYEQYF; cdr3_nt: TGTGCCAGCAGTCTTGGGACAGGACACTACGAGCAGTACTTC
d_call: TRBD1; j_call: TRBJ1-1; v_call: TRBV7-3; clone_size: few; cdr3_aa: CASSLTRTGITEAFF; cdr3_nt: TGTGCCAGCAGCTTAACTAGGACAGGGATCACTGAAGCTTTCTTT
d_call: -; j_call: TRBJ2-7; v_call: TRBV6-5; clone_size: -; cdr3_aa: CASSARLGPLYEQYF; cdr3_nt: TGTGCCAGCAGTGCCCGCCTCGGCCCCCTCTACGAGCAGTACTTC
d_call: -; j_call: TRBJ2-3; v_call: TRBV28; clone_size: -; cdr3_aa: CASTNPTRDTQYF; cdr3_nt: TGTGCCAGCACCAATCCGACTAGAGATACGCAGTATTTT
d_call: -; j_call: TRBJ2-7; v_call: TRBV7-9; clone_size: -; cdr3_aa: CASSTPGSGQYF; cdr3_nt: TGTGCCAGCAGCACGCCAGGGTCGGGGCAGTACTTC
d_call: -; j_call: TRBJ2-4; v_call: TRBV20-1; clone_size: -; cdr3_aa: CSAGDEDRKYF; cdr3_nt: TGCAGTGCTGGAGATGAGGATAGAAAGTACTTC
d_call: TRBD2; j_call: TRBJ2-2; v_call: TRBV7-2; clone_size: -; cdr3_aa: CASSLNSGRVAGELFF; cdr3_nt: TGTGCCAGCAGCTTAAATAGCGGGAGGGTCGCCGGGGAGCTGTTTTTT
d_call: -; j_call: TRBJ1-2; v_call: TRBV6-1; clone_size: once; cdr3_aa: CASTRAALDGYTF; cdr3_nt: TGTGCCAGCACCAGGGCGGCCCTCGATGGCTACACCTTC
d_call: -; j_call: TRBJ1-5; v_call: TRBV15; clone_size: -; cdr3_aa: CATAAYSNQPQHF; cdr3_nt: TGTGCCACCGCGGCATATAGCAATCAGCCCCAGCATTTT
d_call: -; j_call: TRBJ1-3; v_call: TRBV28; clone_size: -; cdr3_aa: CASISTSGNTIYF; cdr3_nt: TGTGCCAGCATCTCTACCTCTGGAAACACCATATATTTT
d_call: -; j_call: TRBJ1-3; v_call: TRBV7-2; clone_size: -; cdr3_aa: CASSLGWGGTGNTIYF; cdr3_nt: TGTGCCAGCAGCTTAGGGTGGGGAGGGACTGGAAACACCATATATTTT
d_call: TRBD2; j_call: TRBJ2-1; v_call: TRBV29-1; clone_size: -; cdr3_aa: CSVAGLAGGGLWFF; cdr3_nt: TGCAGCGTCGCCGGACTAGCGGGAGGGGGATTGTGGTTCTTC
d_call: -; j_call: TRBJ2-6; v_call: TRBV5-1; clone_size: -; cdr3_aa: CASSRSDRLTGANVLTF; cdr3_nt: TGCGCCAGCAGCAGGTCGGACAGACTAACTGGGGCCAACGTCCTGACTTTC
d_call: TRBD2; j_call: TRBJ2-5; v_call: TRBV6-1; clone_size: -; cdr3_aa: CASSEGISGRASRETQYF; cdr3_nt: TGTGCCAGCAGTGAAGGTATTAGCGGGAGGGCTTCACGGGAGACCCAGTACTTC
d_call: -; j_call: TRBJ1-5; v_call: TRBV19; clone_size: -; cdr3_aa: CASSRVTVNQPQHF; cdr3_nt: TGTGCCAGTAGTAGAGTGACGGTGAATCAGCCCCAGCATTTT
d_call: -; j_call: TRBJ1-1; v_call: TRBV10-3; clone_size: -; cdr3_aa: CAISGPGSGAFF; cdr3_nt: TGTGCCATCAGTGGGCCCGGGTCTGGAGCTTTCTTT
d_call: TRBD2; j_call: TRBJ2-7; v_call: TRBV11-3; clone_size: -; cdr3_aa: CASSERTSGSYEQYF; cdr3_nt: TGTGCCAGCAGCGAACGGACTAGCGGCTCCTACGAGCAGTACTTC
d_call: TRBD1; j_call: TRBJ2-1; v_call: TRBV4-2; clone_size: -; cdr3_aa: CASSQETGLYNEQFF; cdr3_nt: TGTGCCAGCAGCCAAGAGACAGGGCTCTACAATGAGCAGTTCTTC
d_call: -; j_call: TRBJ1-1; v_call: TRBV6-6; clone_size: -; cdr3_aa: CASRWYSGDTEAFF; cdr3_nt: TGTGCCAGCAGATGGTACTCGGGGGACACTGAAGCTTTCTTT
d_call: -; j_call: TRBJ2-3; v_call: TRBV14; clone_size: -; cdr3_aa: CASSQDRASDKQYF; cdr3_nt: TGTGCCAGCAGCCAAGATCGGGCTAGCGACAAACAGTATTTT
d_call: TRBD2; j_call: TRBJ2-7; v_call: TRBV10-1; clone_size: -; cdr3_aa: CASSTAGGFCEQYF; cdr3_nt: TGCGCCAGCAGTACCGCGGGGGGGTTTTGCGAGCAGTACTTC
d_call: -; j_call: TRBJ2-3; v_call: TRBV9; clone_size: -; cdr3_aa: CASSVGYSTDTQYF; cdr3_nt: TGTGCCAGCAGCGTAGGGTACTCCACAGATACGCAGTATTTT
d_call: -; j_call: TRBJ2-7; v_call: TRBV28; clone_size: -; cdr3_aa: CASSTPTGGGTYEQYF; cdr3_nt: TGTGCCAGCAGTACGCCAACCGGAGGGGGGACCTACGAGCAGTACTTC
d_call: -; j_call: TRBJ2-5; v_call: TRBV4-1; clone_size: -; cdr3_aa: CASSLLGGRDQETQYF; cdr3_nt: TGCGCCAGCAGCCTCCTGGGGGGGCGGGACCAAGAGACCCAGTACTTC
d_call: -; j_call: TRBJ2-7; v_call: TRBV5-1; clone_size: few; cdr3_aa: CASSYDVSGYEQYF; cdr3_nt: TGCGCCAGCAGCTACGACGTAAGTGGGTACGAGCAGTACTTC
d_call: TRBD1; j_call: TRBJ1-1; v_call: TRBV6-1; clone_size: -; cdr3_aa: CASRGTGAPNTEAFF; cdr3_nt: TGTGCCAGCAGGGGGACAGGGGCCCCGAACACTGAAGCTTTCTTT
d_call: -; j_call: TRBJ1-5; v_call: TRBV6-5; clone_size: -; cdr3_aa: CASRSGYSNQPQHF; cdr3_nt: TGTGCCAGCAGGTCAGGGTATAGCAATCAGCCCCAGCATTTT
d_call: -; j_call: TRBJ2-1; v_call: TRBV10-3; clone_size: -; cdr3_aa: CAISGTGNSYNEQFF; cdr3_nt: TGTGCCATCAGTGGAACGGGGAATTCCTACAATGAGCAGTTCTTC
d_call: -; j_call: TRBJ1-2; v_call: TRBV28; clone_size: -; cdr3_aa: CASSTLTDGGYTF; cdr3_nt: TGTGCCAGCAGCACTCTGACAGATGGGGGCTACACCTTC
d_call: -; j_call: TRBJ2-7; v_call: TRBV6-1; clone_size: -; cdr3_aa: CASSLTAREQYF; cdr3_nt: TGTGCCAGCAGTCTAACTGCCCGCGAGCAGTACTTC
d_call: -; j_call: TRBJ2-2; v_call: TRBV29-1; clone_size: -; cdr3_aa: CSVEEVITGELFF; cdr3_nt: TGCAGCGTTGAAGAAGTAATAACCGGGGAGCTGTTTTTT
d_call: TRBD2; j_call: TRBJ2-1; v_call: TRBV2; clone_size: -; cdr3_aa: CASSDSLAGSNEQFF; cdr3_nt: TGTGCCAGCAGTGATAGTCTAGCGGGAAGCAATGAGCAGTTCTTC
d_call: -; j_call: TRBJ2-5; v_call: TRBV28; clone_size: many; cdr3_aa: CASSSAGQEETQYF; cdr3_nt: TGTGCCAGCAGTTCGGCCGGACAAGAAGAGACCCAGTACTTC
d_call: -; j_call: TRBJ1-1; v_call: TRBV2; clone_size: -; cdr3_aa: CASSDPNTEAFF; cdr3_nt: TGTGCCAGCAGTGACCCGAACACTGAAGCTTTCTTT
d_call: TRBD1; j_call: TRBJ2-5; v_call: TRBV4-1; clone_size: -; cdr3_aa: CASSQIQGARETQYF; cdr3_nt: TGCGCCAGCAGCCAGATACAGGGGGCTCGGGAGACCCAGTACTTC
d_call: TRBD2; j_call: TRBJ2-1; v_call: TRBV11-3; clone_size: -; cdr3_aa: CASSFHPGLAKAGVNNEQFF; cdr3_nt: TGTGCCAGCAGCTTCCACCCGGGACTAGCTAAAGCGGGTGTTAACAATGAGCAGTTCTTC